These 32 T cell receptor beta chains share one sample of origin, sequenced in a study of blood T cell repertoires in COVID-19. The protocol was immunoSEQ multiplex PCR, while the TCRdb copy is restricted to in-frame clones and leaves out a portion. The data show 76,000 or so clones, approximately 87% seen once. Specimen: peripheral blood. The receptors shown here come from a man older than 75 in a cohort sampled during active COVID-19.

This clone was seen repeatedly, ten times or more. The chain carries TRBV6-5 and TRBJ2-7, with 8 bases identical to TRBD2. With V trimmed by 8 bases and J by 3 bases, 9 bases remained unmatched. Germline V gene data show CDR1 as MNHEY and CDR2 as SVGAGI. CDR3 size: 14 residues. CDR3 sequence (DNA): TGTGCCAGCCGGGGCGGGGGGCCTAACTACGAGCAGTACTTC. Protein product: CASRGGGPNYEQYF.

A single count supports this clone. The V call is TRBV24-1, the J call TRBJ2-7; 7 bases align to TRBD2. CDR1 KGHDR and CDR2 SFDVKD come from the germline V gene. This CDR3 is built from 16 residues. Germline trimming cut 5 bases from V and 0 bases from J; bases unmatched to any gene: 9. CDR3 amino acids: CATSGLGGESSYEQYF. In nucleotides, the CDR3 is TGTGCCACCAGTGGACTGGGGGGGGAGAGCTCCTACGAGCAGTACTTC.

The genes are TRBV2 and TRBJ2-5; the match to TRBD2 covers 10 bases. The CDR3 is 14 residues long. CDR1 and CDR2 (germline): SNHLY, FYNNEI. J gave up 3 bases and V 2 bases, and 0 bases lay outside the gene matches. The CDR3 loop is CASSETSGEETQYF. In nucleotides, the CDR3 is TGTGCCAGCAGTGAAACTAGCGGGGAAGAGACCCAGTACTTC.

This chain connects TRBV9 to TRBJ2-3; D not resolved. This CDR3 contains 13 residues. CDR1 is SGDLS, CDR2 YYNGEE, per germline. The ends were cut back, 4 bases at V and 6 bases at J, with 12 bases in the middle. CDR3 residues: CASSPPQADTQYF. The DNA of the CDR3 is TGTGCCAGCAGCCCCCCCCAGGCCGATACGCAGTATTTT.

CDR3 sequence reads: CASSNSKTDYQPQHF. The CDR3 DNA sequence: TGTGCCAGCAGCAACTCTAAGACAGACTATCAGCCCCAGCATTTT. The chain recombines TRBV21-1 with TRBJ1-5; the D segment call TRBD1 is taken from the table without a DNA check. TRBV21-1 represents a pseudogene. This CDR3 is 15 amino acids long.

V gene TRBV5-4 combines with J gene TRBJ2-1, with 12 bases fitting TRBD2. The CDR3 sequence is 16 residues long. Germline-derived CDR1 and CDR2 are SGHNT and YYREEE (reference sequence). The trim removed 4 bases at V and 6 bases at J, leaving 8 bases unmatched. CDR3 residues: CASSPSGGAEGNEQFF. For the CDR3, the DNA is TGTGCCAGCAGCCCTAGCGGGGGGGCGGAGGGCAATGAGCAGTTCTTC.

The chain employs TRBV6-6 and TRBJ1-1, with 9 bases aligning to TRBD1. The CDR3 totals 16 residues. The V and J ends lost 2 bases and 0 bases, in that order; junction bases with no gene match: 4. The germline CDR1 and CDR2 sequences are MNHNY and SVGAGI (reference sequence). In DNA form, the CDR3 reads TGTGCCAGCAGTTACCCTAGACAGGGGGTGAACACTGAAGCTTTCTTT. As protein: CASSYPRQGVNTEAFF.

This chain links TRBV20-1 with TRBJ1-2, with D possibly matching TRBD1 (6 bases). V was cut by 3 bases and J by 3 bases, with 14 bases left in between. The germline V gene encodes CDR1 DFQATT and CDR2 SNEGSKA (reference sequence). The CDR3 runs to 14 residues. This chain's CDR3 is CSASNPQGDYGYTF. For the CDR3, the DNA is TGCAGTGCTAGTAACCCACAGGGTGACTATGGCTACACCTTC.

The CDR3 reads CASSLGGELGNTIYF. The CDR3 DNA reads as TGCGCCAGCAGCTTAGGAGGGGAACTTGGAAACACCATATATTTT. The gene calls are TRBV5-1 and TRBJ1-3; tentative D call: TRBD1 (5 bases). This CDR3 region has 15 residues. Germline CDR1 SGHRS, CDR2 YFSETQ. Trimming took 2 bases from V and 3 from J, leaving 12 bases between them.

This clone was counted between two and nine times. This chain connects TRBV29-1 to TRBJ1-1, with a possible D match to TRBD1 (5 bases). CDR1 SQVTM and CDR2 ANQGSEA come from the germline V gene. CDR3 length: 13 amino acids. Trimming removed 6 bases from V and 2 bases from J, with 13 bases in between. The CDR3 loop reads CSVAADTNTEAFF. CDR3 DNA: TGCAGCGTGGCTGCGGACACTAACACTGAAGCTTTCTTT.

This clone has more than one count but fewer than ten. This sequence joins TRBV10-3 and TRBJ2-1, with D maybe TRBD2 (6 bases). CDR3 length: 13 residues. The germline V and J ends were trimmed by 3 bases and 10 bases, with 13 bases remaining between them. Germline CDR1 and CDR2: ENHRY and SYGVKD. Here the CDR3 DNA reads TGTGCCATCAGTGACAGACTAGGGCGAGAGCAGTTCTTC. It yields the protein CAISDRLGREQFF.

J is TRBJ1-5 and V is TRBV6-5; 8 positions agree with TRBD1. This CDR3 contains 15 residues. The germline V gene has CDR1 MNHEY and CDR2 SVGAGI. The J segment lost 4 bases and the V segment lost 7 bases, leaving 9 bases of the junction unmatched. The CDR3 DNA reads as TGTGCCAGCACCTCTTCAGGGGGCGGGAATCAGCCCCAGCATTTT. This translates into CASTSSGGGNQPQHF.

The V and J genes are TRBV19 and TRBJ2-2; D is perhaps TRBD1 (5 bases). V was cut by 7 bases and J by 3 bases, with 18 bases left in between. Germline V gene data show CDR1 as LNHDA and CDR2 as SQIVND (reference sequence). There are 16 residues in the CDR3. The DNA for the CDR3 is TGTGCCAGTAACAAACAGGACCTGGGGCACACCGGGGAGCTGTTTTTT. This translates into CASNKQDLGHTGELFF.

CDR3 protein: CASSYPQGAMNTEAFF. In nucleotides, the CDR3 is TGTGCCAGCAGTTACCCGCAGGGCGCCATGAACACTGAAGCTTTCTTT. The rearrangement links TRBV6-6 to TRBJ1-1, with D maybe TRBD1 (5 bases). V dropped 2 bases and J dropped 0 bases, with 13 bases sitting between them. There are 16 residues in the CDR3. Germline lookup yields CDR1 MNHNY and CDR2 SVGAGI (reference sequence).

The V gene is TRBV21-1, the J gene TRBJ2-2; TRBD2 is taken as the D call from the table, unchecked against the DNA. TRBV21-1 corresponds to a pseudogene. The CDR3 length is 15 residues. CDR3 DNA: TGTGCCAGCAGCAAAGAACGGACTAGGCCCGGGGAGCTGTTTTTT. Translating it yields CASSKERTRPGELFF.

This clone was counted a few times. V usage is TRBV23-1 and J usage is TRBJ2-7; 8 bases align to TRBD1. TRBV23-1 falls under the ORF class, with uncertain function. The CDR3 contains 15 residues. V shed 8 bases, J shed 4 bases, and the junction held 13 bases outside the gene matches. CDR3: CASSRTGRKAYEQYV. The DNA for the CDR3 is TGCGCCAGCTCTCGGACAGGGCGCAAGGCTTACGAGCAGTACGTC.

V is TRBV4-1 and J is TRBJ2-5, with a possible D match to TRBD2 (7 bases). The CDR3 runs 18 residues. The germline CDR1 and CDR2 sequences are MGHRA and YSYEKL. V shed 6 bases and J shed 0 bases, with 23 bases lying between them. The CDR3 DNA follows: TGCGCCAGCAGTAATTACCCAGGCGGGGGCCTCAACCAAGAGACCCAGTACTTC. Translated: CASSNYPGGGLNQETQYF.

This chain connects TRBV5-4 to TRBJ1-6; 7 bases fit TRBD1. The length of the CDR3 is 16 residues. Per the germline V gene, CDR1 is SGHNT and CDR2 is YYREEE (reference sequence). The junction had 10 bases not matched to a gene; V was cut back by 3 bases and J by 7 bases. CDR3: CASSWRTGQRNSPLHF. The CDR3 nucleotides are TGTGCCAGCAGCTGGAGGACAGGCCAGAGGAATTCACCCCTCCACTTT.

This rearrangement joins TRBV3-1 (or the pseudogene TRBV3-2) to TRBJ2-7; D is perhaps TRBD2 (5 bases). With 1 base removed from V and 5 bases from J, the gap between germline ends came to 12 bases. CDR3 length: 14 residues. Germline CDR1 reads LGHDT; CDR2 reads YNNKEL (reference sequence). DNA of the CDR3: TGTGCCAGCAGCCAAGGGGAGACGGGCCACGAGCAGTACGTC. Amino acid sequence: CASSQGETGHEQYV.

CDR3 loop: CASSFVSGNTIYF. CDR3 nucleotides: TGTGCCAGCAGCTTCGTGTCCGGAAACACCATATATTTT. This chain joins TRBV7-2 and TRBJ1-3, with D unclear. V was cut by 3 bases and J by 4 bases, with 7 bases left in between. The CDR3 has 13 residues. Looked up from germline, CDR1 is SGHTA and CDR2 is FQGNSA.

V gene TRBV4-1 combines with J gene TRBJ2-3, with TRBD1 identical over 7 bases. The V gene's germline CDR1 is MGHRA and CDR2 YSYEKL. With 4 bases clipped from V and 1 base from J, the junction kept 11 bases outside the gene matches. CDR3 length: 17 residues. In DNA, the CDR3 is TGCGCCAGCAGCCCAGGGTCCCGGCAGGGGGGCACAGATACGCAGTATTTT. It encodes CASSPGSRQGGTDTQYF.

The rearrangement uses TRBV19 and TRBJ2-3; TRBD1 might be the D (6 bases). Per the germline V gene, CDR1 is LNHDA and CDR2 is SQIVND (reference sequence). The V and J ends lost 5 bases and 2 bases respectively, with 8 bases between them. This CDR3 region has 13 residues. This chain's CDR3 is CASSGQLTDTQYF. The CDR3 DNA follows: TGTGCCAGTAGTGGACAGCTCACAGATACGCAGTATTTT.

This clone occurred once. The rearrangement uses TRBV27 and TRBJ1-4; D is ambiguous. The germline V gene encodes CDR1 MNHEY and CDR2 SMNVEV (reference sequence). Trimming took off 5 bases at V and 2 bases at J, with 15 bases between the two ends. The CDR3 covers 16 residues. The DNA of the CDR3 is TGTGCCAGCAGTATTTACCCGACTGATACTAATGAAAAACTGTTTTTT. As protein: CASSIYPTDTNEKLFF.

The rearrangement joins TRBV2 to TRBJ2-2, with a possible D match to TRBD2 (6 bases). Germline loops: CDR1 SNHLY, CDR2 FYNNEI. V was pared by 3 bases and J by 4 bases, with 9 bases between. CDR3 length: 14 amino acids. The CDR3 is CASSERGFTGELFF. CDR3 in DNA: TGTGCCAGCAGTGAGCGGGGATTCACCGGGGAGCTGTTTTTT.

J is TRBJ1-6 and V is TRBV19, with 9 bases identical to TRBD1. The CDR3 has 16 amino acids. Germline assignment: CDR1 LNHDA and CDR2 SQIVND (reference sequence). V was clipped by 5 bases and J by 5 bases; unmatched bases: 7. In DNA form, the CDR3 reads TGTGCCAGTAGTGCACAGGGGGCGCGGAATAATTCACCCCTCCACTTT. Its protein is CASSAQGARNNSPLHF.

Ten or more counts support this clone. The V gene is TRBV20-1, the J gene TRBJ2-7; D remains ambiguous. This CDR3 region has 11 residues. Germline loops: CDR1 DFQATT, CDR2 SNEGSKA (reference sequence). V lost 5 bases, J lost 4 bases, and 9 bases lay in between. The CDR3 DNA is TGCAGTGCTCCGACGGGTTACGAGCAGTACTTC. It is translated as CSAPTGYEQYF.

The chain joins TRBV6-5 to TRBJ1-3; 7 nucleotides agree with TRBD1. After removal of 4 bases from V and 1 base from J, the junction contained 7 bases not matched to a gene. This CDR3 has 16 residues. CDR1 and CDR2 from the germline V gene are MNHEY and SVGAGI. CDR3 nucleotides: TGTGCCAGCAGTTCGGGGGGGACAGTGTCTGGAAACACCATATATTTT. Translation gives CASSSGGTVSGNTIYF.

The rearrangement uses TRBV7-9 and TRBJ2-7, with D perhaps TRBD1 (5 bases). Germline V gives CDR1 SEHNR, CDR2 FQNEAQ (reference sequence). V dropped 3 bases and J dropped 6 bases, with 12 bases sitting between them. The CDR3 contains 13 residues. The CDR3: CASSLKGLAEQYF. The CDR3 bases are TGTGCCAGCAGCTTGAAGGGGCTGGCCGAGCAGTACTTC.

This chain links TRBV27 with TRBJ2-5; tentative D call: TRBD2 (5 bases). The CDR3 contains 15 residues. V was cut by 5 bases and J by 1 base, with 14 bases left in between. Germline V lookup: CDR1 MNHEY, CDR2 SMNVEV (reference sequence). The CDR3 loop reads CASSPIRGLQETQYF. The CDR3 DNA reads TGTGCCAGCAGTCCTATCAGAGGGCTCCAAGAGACCCAGTACTTC.

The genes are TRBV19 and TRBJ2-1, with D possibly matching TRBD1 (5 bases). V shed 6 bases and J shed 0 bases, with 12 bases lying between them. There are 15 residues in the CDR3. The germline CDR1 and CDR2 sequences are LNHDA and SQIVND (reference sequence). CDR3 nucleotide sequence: TGTGCCAGTAGCTTACAGGAGAGCTCCTACAATGAGCAGTTCTTC. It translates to CASSLQESSYNEQFF.

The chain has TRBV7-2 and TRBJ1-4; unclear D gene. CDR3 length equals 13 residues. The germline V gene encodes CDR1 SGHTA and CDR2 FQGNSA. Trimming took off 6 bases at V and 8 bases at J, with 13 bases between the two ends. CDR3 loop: CASRSTGGEKLFF. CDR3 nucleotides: TGTGCCAGCAGGTCAACTGGAGGGGAAAAACTGTTTTTT.

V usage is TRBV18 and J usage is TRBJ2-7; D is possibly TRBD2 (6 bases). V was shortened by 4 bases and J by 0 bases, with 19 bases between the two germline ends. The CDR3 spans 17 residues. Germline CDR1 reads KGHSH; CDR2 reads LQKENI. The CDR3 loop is CASSRPGVSMSSYEQYF. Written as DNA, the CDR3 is TGTGCCAGCTCACGCCCGGGGGTGTCGATGTCCTCCTACGAGCAGTACTTC. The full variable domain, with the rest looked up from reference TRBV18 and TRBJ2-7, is NAGVMQNPRHLVRRRGQEARLRCSPMKGHSHVYWYRQLPEEGLKFMVYLQKENIIDESGMPKERFSAEFPKEGPSILRIQQVVRGDSAAYFCASSRPGVSMSSYEQYFGPGTRLTVT.